The rows below give T cell receptor beta chains drawn from one sample of a study of graft-versus-host responses after intestinal transplantation. Assay: immunoSEQ multiplex PCR; the TCRdb copy retains only in-frame clones and omits some. Of around 93,000 clones in the sample, around nine tenths were seen once. No antigen is known for these receptors. This specimen consisted of unstimulated CD8+ T cells sorted from spleen or lymph node cells, obtained before intestinal transplant. All receptors derive from a human donor who received an intestinal transplant. The CDR3 runs from the conserved cysteine through the conserved F or W. The order of the fields is V gene, J gene, D gene, CDR3 DNA, CDR3 protein. D genes are given only for firm matches.

TRBV5-4	TRBJ2-1	NA	TGTGCCAGCAGCTTGGATACAGATTACTACAATGAGCAGTTCTTC	CASSLDTDYYNEQFF
TRBV2	TRBJ2-4	NA	TGTGCCAGCGGAGGCGAGGACAGCGGTTTCATTCAGTACTTC	CASGGEDSGFIQYF
TRBV7-6	TRBJ2-7	NA	TGTGCCAGCAGCTTAGGGACAGACCCTTACGAGCAGTACTTC	CASSLGTDPYEQYF
TRBV30	TRBJ1-1	TRBD1	TGTGCCTGGAGAGAAAGACAGGGGAACACTGAAGCTTTCTTT	CAWRERQGNTEAFF
TRBV30	TRBJ1-1	TRBD1	TGTGCCTGGAGGGGACAGGGGACCACTGAAGCTTTCTTT	CAWRGQGTTEAFF
TRBV5-1	TRBJ2-7	NA	TGCGCCAGCAGCTTGGCTGGCGAGCAGTACTTC	CASSLAGEQYF
TRBV6-5	TRBJ2-2	NA	TGTGCCAGCAGTGAACGACGGGCTACCGGGGAGCTGTTTTTT	CASSERRATGELFF
TRBV4-2	TRBJ2-4	TRBD2	TGTGCCAGCAGCCAAGATGGGACTAGCGGGGGTTACATTCAGTACTTC	CASSQDGTSGGYIQYF
TRBV30	TRBJ2-1	NA	TGTGCCGCCGGACTGAGCTCCTACAATGAGCAGTTCTTC	CAAGLSSYNEQFF
TRBV6-5	TRBJ2-7	TRBD1	TGTGCCAGCAGTGAGGGGGACAGCTCCTACGAGCAGTACTTC	CASSEGDSSYEQYF
TRBV5-6	TRBJ2-1	NA	TGTGCCAGCAGCTCCGTACTCGATCCATCCTACAATGAGCAGTTCTTC	CASSSVLDPSYNEQFF
TRBV30	TRBJ1-5	NA	TGTGCCTGGAGTGTAGAGGAGGATTACAATCAGCCCCAGCATTTT	CAWSVEEDYNQPQHF
TRBV6-1	TRBJ2-7	NA	TGTGCCAGCAGCGACAGGCTTACCTACGAGCAGTACTTC	CASSDRLTYEQYF
TRBV5-1	TRBJ2-1	TRBD2	TGCGCCAGCAGCCTCGTGGGGACTAGCGGGGGGGCTTTAGGTGAGTTCTTC	CASSLVGTSGGALGEFF
TRBV20-1	TRBJ2-7	NA	TGCAGTGCTAGAGAGGGCCGCGAGCAGTACTTC	CSAREGREQYF
TRBV5-6	TRBJ1-1	NA	TGTGCCAGCAGCCCTGGGGGGAGTGAAGCTTTCTTT	CASSPGGSEAFF